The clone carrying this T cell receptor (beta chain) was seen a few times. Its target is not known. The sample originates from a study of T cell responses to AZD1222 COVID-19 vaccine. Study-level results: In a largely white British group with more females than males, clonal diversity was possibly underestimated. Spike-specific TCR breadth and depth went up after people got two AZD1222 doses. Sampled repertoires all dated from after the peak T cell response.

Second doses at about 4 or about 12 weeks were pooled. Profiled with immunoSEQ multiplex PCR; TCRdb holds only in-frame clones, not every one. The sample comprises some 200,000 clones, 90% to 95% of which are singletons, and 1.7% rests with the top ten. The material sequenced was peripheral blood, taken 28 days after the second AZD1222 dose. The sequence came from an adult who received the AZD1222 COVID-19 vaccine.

The CDR3: CSVTGGVSYEQYF. The CDR3 region has the DNA TGCAGCGTAACAGGGGGCGTTTCCTACGAGCAGTACTTC. The chain links TRBV29-1 to TRBJ2-7; 9 nucleotides match TRBD1. This CDR3 spans 13 amino acids. CDR1 and CDR2 (germline): SQVTM, ANQGSEA. V lost 6 bases, J lost 1 base, and 4 bases stayed unmatched.